Each of the 25 T cell receptor beta chains below was sequenced from the same sample in a study of T cells of healthy individuals. TCRdb called the 5' RACE reads again in MiXCR, with one record for every CDR3 protein. The table lists tens of thousands of distinct CDR3 sequences, 14% to 15% of them singletons. The receptors here all came from a human donor in good health.

The sample holds a few counts of this clonotype. J is TRBJ2-7 and V is TRBV28; D gene uncertain. Trimming removed 1 base at V and 0 bases at J, with 7 bases between. Per the germline V gene, CDR1 is MDHEN and CDR2 is SYDVKM. The CDR3 loop spans 14 amino acids. This chain's CDR3 is CASSLFQNSYEQYF. DNA for the CDR3: TGTGCCAGCAGTTTATTTCAAAACTCCTACGAGCAGTACTTC.

This clonotype showed up just a few times. V and J are TRBV4-3 and TRBJ2-5, with D perhaps matching TRBD1 or TRBD2 (6 bases each). With 0 bases removed from V and 1 base from J, the gap between germline ends came to 18 bases. This CDR3 has 18 residues. CDR1 LGHNA and CDR2 YSLEER come from the germline V gene. The CDR3 coding sequence is TGCGCCAGCAGCCAAGAGGGGACCGCGGGACACCCCCAAGAGACCCAGTACTTC. Its translation is CASSQEGTAGHPQETQYF.

The J gene is TRBJ1-2, the V gene TRBV7-2, with D possibly being TRBD1 (6 bases). Germline-derived CDR1 and CDR2 are SGHTA and FQGNSA. With 1 base removed from V and 8 bases from J, the gap between germline ends came to 17 bases. This CDR3 region has 15 residues. The CDR3 protein is CASSLESRRGGGYTF. CDR3 DNA: TGTGCCAGCAGCTTAGAATCGCGCAGGGGCGGAGGCTACACCTTC. Full variable domain (rest looked up from reference TRBV7-2 and TRBJ1-2): GAGVSQSPSNKVTEKGKDVELRCDPISGHTALYWYRQSLGQGLEFLIYFQGNSAPDKSGLPSDRFSAERTGGSVSTLTIQRTQQEDSAVYLCASSLESRRGGGYTFGSGTRLTVV.

This clonotype occurred a few times. J is TRBJ1-2 and V is TRBV29-1; D remains unclear. The V and J ends lost 2 bases and 0 bases respectively, with 13 bases between them. Germline V CDR1 and CDR2: SQVTM, ANQGSEA. CDR3 length equals 15 residues. CDR3 bases: TGCAGCGTTGAAAAAGGGCCCAATTCTAACTATGGCTACACCTTC. This encodes CSVEKGPNSNYGYTF.

This clonotype was observed many times. The V gene is TRBV29-1, the J gene TRBJ2-5; a possible D gene is TRBD2 (5 bases). Trimming shortened V by 3 bases and J by 4 bases, and 12 bases separated the two germline ends. Germline CDR1 is SQVTM and CDR2 is ANQGSEA. The CDR3 is made up of 13 amino acids. The chain's CDR3 is CSVDPSSGETQYF. The DNA of the CDR3 is TGCAGCGTTGATCCTAGCTCGGGAGAGACCCAGTACTTC.

This chain connects TRBV7-9 to TRBJ2-3; the D is unclear. CDR1 SEHNR and CDR2 FQNEAQ come from the germline V gene (reference sequence). Deletions cut 0 bases from V and 4 bases from J, with 8 bases between. The CDR3 spans 14 residues. CDR3 DNA: TGTGCCAGCAGCTTAGCATCACGGTCAGATACGCAGTATTTT. Translating it yields CASSLASRSDTQYF.

This clonotype was seen many times. The chain recombines TRBV6-5 with TRBJ2-1; tentatively, D is TRBD2 (6 bases). Between the trimmed V and J ends, which lost 6 bases and 9 bases, there was a span of 21 bases. In germline, CDR1 is MNHEY, CDR2 SVGAGI. This CDR3 is built from 15 residues. For the CDR3, the DNA is TGTGCCAGCAGCAAGGCGGGACGGGGATGGGGTGAGCAGTTCTTC. Residues: CASSKAGRGWGEQFF.

This clonotype has ten or more counts. V usage is TRBV4-1 and J usage is TRBJ2-3; 10 bases are a match to TRBD2. CDR1 and CDR2 (germline): MGHRA, YSYEKL. The trim removed 3 bases at V and 4 bases at J, leaving 13 bases unmatched. The CDR3 has 18 residues. The CDR3 is CASSQVPPASGGADTQYF. The DNA for the CDR3 is TGCGCCAGCAGCCAGGTGCCCCCGGCGAGCGGGGGGGCAGATACGCAGTATTTT.

This clonotype occurred a few times. V and J are TRBV7-2 and TRBJ2-3; TRBD2 matches 10 bases. The CDR3 totals 16 residues. The V segment lost 0 bases and the J segment 4 bases; nucleotides outside the gene matches: 4. The germline V gene encodes CDR1 SGHTA and CDR2 FQGNSA. The CDR3 nucleotides are TGTGCCAGCAGCTTAGCTGGGACTAGCGTTTCAGATACGCAGTATTTT. Its translation: CASSLAGTSVSDTQYF.

This clonotype was recorded many times. This chain links TRBV11-2 with TRBJ1-2, with a tentative D call TRBD1 (6 bases). The CDR3 is 16 residues long. The germline V and J ends were trimmed by 0 bases and 5 bases, with 16 bases remaining between them. Germline V gene sequence: CDR1 SGHAT, CDR2 FQNNGV. In DNA form, the CDR3 reads TGTGCCAGCAGCTTAGATCGCGGGGGCGCCGGGTATGGCTACACCTTC. Protein product: CASSLDRGGAGYGYTF.

There are a few counts of this clonotype. This rearrangement joins TRBV20-1 to TRBJ1-2; 7 bases line up with TRBD1. The germline CDR1 and CDR2 sequences are DFQATT and SNEGSKA (reference sequence). V lost 3 bases to trimming and J lost 2 bases; unmatched junction nucleotides: 3. This CDR3 has 13 residues. In nucleotides, the CDR3 is TGCAGTGCTAGCTTACAGGGGAACTATGGCTACACCTTC. Amino acids: CSASLQGNYGYTF.

This clonotype appeared many times. V and J are TRBV29-1 and TRBJ1-1; D unresolved. Germline CDR1 and CDR2: SQVTM and ANQGSEA. Trimming pared 7 bases from V and 3 bases from J, leaving 15 bases between. This CDR3 is 13 amino acids long. The CDR3 spells CSARAHMDTEAFF. CDR3 DNA sequence: TGCAGCGCACGGGCACATATGGACACTGAAGCTTTCTTT. Full variable domain (rest looked up from reference TRBV29-1 and TRBJ1-1): SAVISQKPSRDICQRGTSLTIQCQVDSQVTMMFWYRQQPGQSLTLIATANQGSEATYESGFVIDKFPISRPNLTFSTLTVSNMSPEDSSIYLCSARAHMDTEAFFGQGTRLTVV.

The chain couples TRBV5-1 to TRBJ2-7; TRBD1 or TRBD2 may be the D gene (6 bases each). This CDR3 has 14 residues. The germline CDR1 and CDR2 sequences are SGHRS and YFSETQ. V was clipped by 4 bases and J by 2 bases, with 13 bases between them. CDR3 region: CASSPGDKAYEQYF. CDR3 DNA: TGCGCCAGCAGCCCGGGGGACAAAGCCTACGAGCAGTACTTC.

This clonotype was counted at least ten times. CDR3: CASRETNSPLHF. The CDR3 nucleotides are TGTGCCAGCAGGGAAACCAATTCACCCCTCCACTTT. The chain combines TRBV27 with TRBJ1-6; no reliable D call. Trimming took off 6 bases at V and 7 bases at J, with 7 bases between the two ends. Germline V gene sequence: CDR1 MNHEY, CDR2 SMNVEV (reference sequence). The CDR3 totals 12 residues.

This clonotype has just a few counts. This chain joins TRBV11-2 and TRBJ2-3; 7 bases agree with TRBD1. The V gene's germline CDR1 is SGHAT and CDR2 FQNNGV. The CDR3 covers 14 residues. V was clipped by 6 bases and J by 3 bases; unmatched bases: 6. CDR3 loop: CASSFRQGTDTQYF. The CDR3 nucleotides read TGTGCCAGCAGTTTTAGACAGGGAACAGATACGCAGTATTTT.

The chain uses TRBV10-1 and TRBJ1-6; the D is unclear. With 9 bases removed from V and 8 bases from J, the gap between germline ends came to 20 bases. Germline V gene data show CDR1 as WNHNN and CDR2 as SYGVQD (reference sequence). The CDR3 consists of 15 residues. In nucleotides, the CDR3 is TGCGCCAGTGGGATATCGGATTCACCCGATTCACCCCTCCACTTT. Translated: CASGISDSPDSPLHF.

This clonotype showed up just a few times. The chain links TRBV3-1 to TRBJ2-5, with D possibly matching TRBD2 (6 bases). Germline CDR1 LGHDT, CDR2 YNNKEL (reference sequence). This CDR3 region has 16 residues. V was shortened by 3 bases and J by 7 bases, with 21 bases between the two germline ends. Here the CDR3 reads CASSHGGALPRGTQYF. CDR3 nucleotide sequence: TGTGCCAGCAGCCACGGAGGGGCCTTACCAAGAGGGACCCAGTACTTC.

This clonotype showed up many times. The chain has TRBV10-3 and TRBJ2-3; D gene unclear. V shed 5 bases and J shed 0 bases, with 12 bases lying between them. The CDR3 runs 15 residues. CDR1 and CDR2 from the germline V gene are ENHRY and SYGVKD. CDR3 in DNA: TGTGCCATCAGTCGAGAAATGGCTAGCACAGATACGCAGTATTTT. Translating it yields CAISREMASTDTQYF.

The V gene is TRBV7-2, the J gene TRBJ2-7; 7 nucleotides line up with TRBD2. Germline CDR1 reads SGHTA; CDR2 reads FQGNSA. CDR3 length equals 14 residues. J lost 0 bases, V lost 6 bases, and 5 bases had no gene match. The CDR3 sequence: CASRSGGSSYEQYF. The CDR3 DNA is TGTGCCAGCAGATCGGGAGGCAGCTCCTACGAGCAGTACTTC.

This clonotype was detected ten times or more. The V call is TRBV12-3 or TRBV12-4, the J call TRBJ1-1; 9 positions agree with TRBD1. The CDR3 runs 12 residues. Trimming cost V 6 bases and J 10 bases; bases outside gene matches: 6. CDR3 sequence (DNA): TGTGCCAGCAGCCCCACAGGGGGCACAGCTTTCTTT. This translates into CASSPTGGTAFF.

This clonotype was observed a few times. This chain uses TRBV4-2 with TRBJ2-7, with 15 bases lining up with TRBD2. CDR1 is LGHNA and CDR2 is YNFKEQ in the germline V gene. This CDR3 has 16 amino acids. Germline trimming cut 4 bases from V and 5 bases from J; bases unmatched to any gene: 6. CDR3 sequence reads: CASSPLRTSGGDEQYF. CDR3 sequence (DNA): TGTGCCAGCAGCCCTCTTCGGACTAGCGGGGGGGACGAGCAGTACTTC.

The V call is TRBV5-1, the J call TRBJ2-3, with 10 bases matching TRBD2. V dropped 4 bases and J dropped 0; count of bases not matched to a gene: 17. Per the germline V gene, CDR1 is SGHRS and CDR2 is YFSETQ. The CDR3 has 20 amino acids. CDR3 coding DNA: TGCGCCAGCAGCGCCGGACTAGCGGCGCACCCTTACAGTAGCACAGATACGCAGTATTTT. It is translated as CASSAGLAAHPYSSTDTQYF.

There are many counts of this clonotype. The chain combines TRBV10-3 with TRBJ2-3; D not resolved. CDR1 is ENHRY and CDR2 is SYGVKD in the germline V gene. CDR3 length equals 11 residues. CDR3 region: CVTSPANTQYF. CDR3 bases: TGTGTTACCAGCCCTGCCAATACGCAGTATTTT.

In this sample, this clonotype turned up many times. The V and J genes are TRBV7-9 and TRBJ2-7; 8 bases fit TRBD1. V shed 8 bases, J shed 7 bases, and the junction held 16 bases outside the gene matches. Germline-derived CDR1 and CDR2 are SEHNR and FQNEAQ (reference sequence). The CDR3 has 15 amino acids. The CDR3 bases are TGTGCCAGCGGGATTAAGGGACAGGCTACGTGGGAGCAGTACTTC. Amino acid sequence: CASGIKGQATWEQYF.

This clonotype was observed a few times. The V and J genes are TRBV21-1 and TRBJ1-5. TRBV21-1 is tagged as a pseudogene. The CDR3 has 16 residues. The CDR3 coding sequence is TGTGCCAGCAGCAAATTCCTCGGGCCTCGAGGTCAGCCCCAGCATTTT. This translates into CASSKFLGPRGQPQHF.